A selection of T cell receptor beta chains follows, all from one sample in a study of shared clonotypes between healthy human individuals. Libraries were prepared by immunoSEQ multiplex PCR; TCRdb keeps only in-frame clonotypes and omits some of them. The sample includes roughly 600,000 clones, roughly 98% seen only once; the top ten take 0.3%. The source material was naive CD8+ T cells sorted from blood. Receptors were obtained from a man younger than 45 in good health. Each CDR3 is given with its conserved first and last residue. Each record gives: clone size, J gene, V gene, D gene, CDR3 DNA, CDR3 protein. D genes are given only for firm matches. Expanded clones get a size class; other rows say once, few or many, or leave the size out.

NA	TRBJ2-2	TRBV5-4	NA	TGTGCCAGCACCCGTCCTTACACCGGGGAGCTGTTTTTT	CASTRPYTGELFF
once	TRBJ2-2	TRBV29-1	NA	TGCAGCGTTGAACTAGGGGAGGTCACCGGGGAGCTGTTTTTT	CSVELGEVTGELFF
NA	TRBJ2-7	TRBV4-2	TRBD2	TGTGCCAGCAGCCAAGAATGGGGACTAGCAGGGTCCTACGAGCAGTACTTC	CASSQEWGLAGSYEQYF
NA	TRBJ2-6	TRBV5-7	NA	TGTGCCAGCGCAGCGGATTGCGTACAAAGTCGGGCCAACGTCCTGACTTTC	CASAADCVQSRANVLTF
NA	TRBJ1-5	TRBV10-3	NA	TGTGCCATCAGCTCCGGGACACCTCAATATAGCAATCAGCCCCAGCATTTT	CAISSGTPQYSNQPQHF
once	TRBJ2-7	TRBV4-1	NA	TGCGCCAGCAGCCAAGAGAGGGAGGCTAGCGCCTCCTACGAGCAGTACTTC	CASSQEREASASYEQYF
NA	TRBJ2-7	TRBV28	NA	TGTGCCAGCAGTCCAATCATCTCCGACCCATCCTACGAGCAGTACTTC	CASSPIISDPSYEQYF
NA	TRBJ2-6	TRBV5-5	NA	TGTGCCAGCAGGGGTGGGGCCAACGTCCTGACTTTC	CASRGGANVLTF
NA	TRBJ2-1	TRBV9	NA	TGTGCCAGCAGCGTAGAAGGGACCCCCTACAATGAGCAGTTCTTC	CASSVEGTPYNEQFF
NA	TRBJ2-7	TRBV28	TRBD2	TGTGCCAGCAGTTTATTTTCTAGCGGGAAGTACGAGCAGTACTTC	CASSLFSSGKYEQYF
NA	TRBJ2-7	TRBV19	TRBD1	TGTGCCAGTAGGCAACAGGGGAGCGCCTACGAGCAGTACTTC	CASRQQGSAYEQYF
NA	TRBJ1-2	TRBV29-1	NA	TGCAGCGCAGAGACCGGCTATGGCTACACCTTC	CSAETGYGYTF
NA	TRBJ2-7	TRBV4-1	NA	TGCGCCAGCAGCCAAGTTTTGGGACCAGCCTACGAGCAGTACTTC	CASSQVLGPAYEQYF
NA	TRBJ2-1	TRBV2	TRBD2	TGTGCCAGCGGGCCCGGGACTAGCGGGAGGAGGGCGCAGTTCTTC	CASGPGTSGRRAQFF
NA	TRBJ2-1	TRBV13	NA	TGTGCCAGCAGCTTAGGTAGCCTAGGGTTGTACAATGAGCAGTTCTTC	CASSLGSLGLYNEQFF
NA	TRBJ1-2	TRBV14	NA	TGTGCCAGCAGCCAAGGTGGGGCCCACTATGGCTACACCTTC	CASSQGGAHYGYTF
NA	TRBJ2-2	TRBV7-2	NA	TGTGCCAGCAGCTCTTCGACGAGGGCGAACACCGGGGAGCTGTTTTTT	CASSSSTRANTGELFF
NA	TRBJ2-5	TRBV27	NA	TGTGCCAGCGGCCCCGGGGCAACCCAGTACTTC	CASGPGATQYF
once	TRBJ2-5	TRBV27	NA	TGTGCCAGCAGCAGGGACCACTATTTGGACCAGTACTTC	CASSRDHYLDQYF
NA	TRBJ2-7	TRBV10-1	NA	TGCGCCAGCAGTGAGTACCCGGAGACCTACGAGCAGTACTTC	CASSEYPETYEQYF
NA	TRBJ2-2	TRBV5-1	NA	TGCGCCAGCAGCTTCAGACAGACCACCGGGGAGCTGTTTTTT	CASSFRQTTGELFF
once	TRBJ1-4	TRBV5-1	NA	TGCGCCAGCAGGCCTGGGACACGTGATGCAACTAATGAAAAACTGTTTTTT	CASRPGTRDATNEKLFF
NA	TRBJ2-2	TRBV2	NA	TGTGCCAGCGGACTTACGAACACCGGGGAGCTGTTTTTT	CASGLTNTGELFF
NA	TRBJ1-4	TRBV10-3	NA	TGTGCCATCAGTGAGTCATGGGTGTCAACTAATGAAAAACTGTTTTTT	CAISESWVSTNEKLFF
NA	TRBJ1-5	TRBV6-6	NA	TGTGCCAGCAGTACCAGTAATCAGCCCCAGCATTTT	CASSTSNQPQHF
once	TRBJ1-2	TRBV10-3	NA	TGTGCCATCAACGGGCAGGACTATGGCTACACCTTC	CAINGQDYGYTF
NA	TRBJ1-1	TRBV18	NA	TGTGCCAGCTCACCACTATCAGGGCTCCCGGCTGAAGCTTTCTTT	CASSPLSGLPAEAFF
once	TRBJ2-3	TRBV11-2	TRBD1	TGTGCCAGCAGCTTAGCTAGGGGGCGCGGAGATACGCAGTATTTT	CASSLARGRGDTQYF
NA	TRBJ2-3	TRBV4-1	NA	TGCGCCAGCAGTACGTTAGATACGCAGTATTTT	CASSTLDTQYF
NA	TRBJ2-7	TRBV5-4	TRBD2	TGTGCCAGCAGCCCGCCCGGGACTAGCGGGAGAGGATACGAGCAGTACTTC	CASSPPGTSGRGYEQYF
NA	TRBJ2-1	TRBV2	TRBD2	TGTGCCAGCAGTGGGCCCAGCGGGACCCTCTTTAATGAGCAGTTCTTC	CASSGPSGTLFNEQFF
NA	TRBJ2-7	TRBV7-8	NA	TGTGCCAGCAGCGAAGACTACTCCTACGAGCAGTACTTC	CASSEDYSYEQYF
NA	TRBJ2-7	TRBV27	NA	TGTGCCAGCAGTCCCGACCACAGACCTTACGAGCAGTACTTC	CASSPDHRPYEQYF
NA	TRBJ2-1	TRBV7-2	NA	TGTGCCAGCAGCTTAAGTCCCTCGAGCTCCTACAATGAGCAGTTCTTC	CASSLSPSSSYNEQFF
NA	TRBJ2-5	TRBV10-3	TRBD2	TGTGCCATCAGTGATACCGGGAGGGGGGAGACCCAGTACTTC	CAISDTGRGETQYF
NA	TRBJ1-3	TRBV29-1	NA	TGCAGCTACGTCTCCGGGGCGCGGGATGGAAACACCATATATTTT	CSYVSGARDGNTIYF
NA	TRBJ2-3	TRBV23-1	NA	TGCGCCAGCAGTCAATCGGCGGTAGGCGTCAATCCGTGGACTAGCACAGATACGCAGTATTTT	CASSQSAVGVNPWTSTDTQYF
NA	TRBJ2-1	TRBV11-3	NA	TGTGCCAGCAGCTTAGCGGGCCGTTTCATGAATGAGCAGTTCTTC	CASSLAGRFMNEQFF
NA	TRBJ2-1	TRBV14	NA	TGTGCCAGCAGCCCGATCCGGGGGCCAACCTACAATGAGCAGTTCTTC	CASSPIRGPTYNEQFF
NA	TRBJ1-4	TRBV27	NA	TGTGCCAGCAGTTTATCTCTAGGAAAACTGTTTTTT	CASSLSLGKLFF
NA	TRBJ2-5	TRBV28	TRBD2	TGTGCCAGCAGACAAAGGGCAACCGGGAGGGACTTGACCCAGTACTTC	CASRQRATGRDLTQYF
NA	TRBJ2-1	TRBV28	TRBD1	TGTGCCAGCAGTTTGGAGAGGGGGCGCGTGAATGAGCAGTTCTTC	CASSLERGRVNEQFF
NA	TRBJ2-1	TRBV5-1	TRBD1	TGCGCCAGCAGCTTCACCCCGGGACAGGGTGCCAATGAGCAGTTCTTC	CASSFTPGQGANEQFF
NA	TRBJ1-1	TRBV7-9	NA	TGTGCCAGCAGTTCGACTCAGGCTACTAAAGGGAACACTGAAGCTTTCTTT	CASSSTQATKGNTEAFF